This T cell receptor (beta chain) appears in the sequencing data of a study of blood T cell repertoires in COVID-19 (dated by TCRdb to about 2020). Study-level background: Samples covering the acute and convalescent phases of COVID-19 were provided by collaborators in the United States, Italy and Spain. The samples were drawn from the first 160 participants of the ongoing ImmuneRACE study and from 950 to 1,500 subjects provided by 6 global collaborators. Nearly every sample came with metadata listing a de-identified subject ID, COVID-19 status, age in years and sex. Subjects who had been exposed to COVID-19, were actively infected with it, or had recovered from it provided the deeply sampled blood TCRbeta repertoires that made up the dataset. The repertoires were released in a freely available public database intended as a resource for research on the immune response to SARS-CoV-2. The material from the prospective study consisted of cDNA or gDNA derived from T cells, B-cell-depleted T cells, or PBMCs. Where available, HLA class I and class II types were obtained from metadata supplied by the sample provider rather than from assay-based typing.

Whole blood was collected in K2EDTA tubes by collaborating institutions according to the institutions' own protocols. For TCRbeta analysis, collaborators shipped samples in one of three forms: frozen whole blood, isolated PBMCs, or DNA extracted from either of those sample types. TCRbeta CDR3 regions were amplified from genomic DNA by means of the immunoSEQ Assay, a bias-controlled multiplex PCR. Concerning the study's data processing: The number of nucleated cells in each sample was estimated from the amplification of reference gene primers within the assay. Sequence reads were collapsed and filtered to measure the absolute abundance of every unique TCRbeta CDR3 rearrangement. For each sample, productive Simpson clonality was calculated as the square root of Simpson's diversity index across productive rearrangements. TCRdb took over this immuneACCESS table, retaining in-frame rearrangements with V and J assigned. Such tables are incomplete; in checked studies, under half of the missing clones stem from an unresolved V gene, and the remainder is unexplained. V and J calls plus clone size are reproduced from that table; the DNA served to infer D and trimming. This sample has 150,000 to 180,000 clones in its table, and roughly 80% of those were observed once. The top ten clonotypes cover 0.45% to 0.6% of the sample.

With respect to this clone: Its antigen remains unidentified. Base qualities are missing; no much larger clone stands one base away.

The germline V gene supplies CDR1 SQVTM and CDR2 ANQGSEA. Trimming takes 3 bases from V and 2 bases from J, and the germline ends sit 7 bases apart. The CDR3 covers 12 residues, taking in both the cysteine and the phenylalanine. Only CDR3 DNA remains: 36 bases, in frame from the first base. The investigation overall reported the following: The quantity of clinical and demographic metadata differed by source and by participant and was supplied without curation.

The chain is made from TRBV29-1 and TRBJ1-1, with no reliable assignment of the D segment. Sequenced sample: peripheral blood. This TCR was recovered from a man aged 55 to 69 with acute or convalescent COVID-19. The sequence in DNA is TGCAGCGTTGACGGTGGTAACACTGAAGCTTTCTTT. The encoded protein is CSVDGGNTEAFF.